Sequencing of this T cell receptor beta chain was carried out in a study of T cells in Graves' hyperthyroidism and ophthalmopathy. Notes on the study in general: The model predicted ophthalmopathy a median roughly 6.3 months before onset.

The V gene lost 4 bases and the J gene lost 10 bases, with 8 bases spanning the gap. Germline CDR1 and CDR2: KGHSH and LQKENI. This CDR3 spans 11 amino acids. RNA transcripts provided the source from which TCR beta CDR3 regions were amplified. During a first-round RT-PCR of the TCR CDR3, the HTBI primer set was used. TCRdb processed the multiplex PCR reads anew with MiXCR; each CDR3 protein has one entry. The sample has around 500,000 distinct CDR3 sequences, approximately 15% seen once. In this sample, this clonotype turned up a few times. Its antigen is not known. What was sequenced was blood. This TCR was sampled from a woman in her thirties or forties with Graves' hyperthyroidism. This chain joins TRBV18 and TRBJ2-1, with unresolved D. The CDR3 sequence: CASSQGKEQFF. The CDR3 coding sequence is TGTGCCAGCTCACAAGGTAAAGAGCAGTTCTTC.